The clone carrying this T cell receptor beta chain was detected a few times. The antigen is undetermined. The sample is drawn from a study of blood T cells in healthy people across ages. There were healthy Caucasian individuals from Russia, aged roughly 6 to 90, serving as donors. Germline values: CDR1 KGHDR, CDR2 SFDVKD. Trimming left V 5 bases short and J 5 bases short, with 2 bases between. The CDR3 length is 10 residues. Study-level findings and limits: Diversity was higher, and naive CD4+ cells more numerous, in long-lived donors than in aged donors. The unsorted PBMCs prevented any conclusive comparison of naive versus antigen-experienced cells.

The authors ran a second PCR of about 6 to 11 cycles using a sample-barcoded 5' primer and a J-beta primer mix. Unique molecular identifiers of 12 random nucleotides labeled each cDNA. TCRdb reprocessed the 5' RACE reads with MiXCR, giving one entry per CDR3 protein. The sample consists of roughly 1.7 million distinct CDR3 sequences, almost 35% of them appearing once. The specimen sequenced was blood. This chain links TRBV24-1 with TRBJ2-5; D is uncertain. The source is a woman under 40 in good health. DNA of the CDR3: TGTGCCACCAGTGCTGAGACCCAGTACTTC. Its protein product is CATSAETQYF.